Presented here are 27 T cell receptor beta chains from one specimen sequenced in a study of T cell responses to AZD1222 COVID-19 vaccine. Libraries were prepared by immunoSEQ multiplex PCR; TCRdb keeps only in-frame clonotypes and omits some of them. This sample has 100,000 to 150,000 clones, with nearly 95% found just once. The source was peripheral blood, collected on day 0 of AZD1222 vaccination. These TCRs come from an adult in good health.

The chain couples TRBV5-1 to TRBJ1-2, with TRBD1 identical over 9 bases. Germline CDR1 reads SGHRS; CDR2 reads YFSETQ. This CDR3 has 15 amino acids. With 3 bases clipped from V and 4 bases from J, the junction kept 7 bases outside the gene matches. As DNA, the CDR3 is TGCGCCAGCAGCTCAACCGGGACAGGGAGCTATGGCTACACCTTC. This encodes CASSSTGTGSYGYTF.

V is TRBV3-1 (or the pseudogene TRBV3-2) and J is TRBJ1-5, with 8 nucleotides matching TRBD1. Germline CDR1 and CDR2: LGHDT and YNNKEL (reference sequence). The CDR3 consists of 15 residues. V was clipped by 0 bases and J by 7 bases; unmatched bases: 5. This CDR3 is CASSQDRTGRQPQHF. For the CDR3, the DNA is TGTGCCAGCAGCCAAGATCGGACAGGGAGGCAGCCCCAGCATTTT.

The rearrangement joins TRBV12-3 or TRBV12-4 to TRBJ2-7; D is uncertain. V was clipped by 2 bases and J by 3 bases, with 5 bases between them. The CDR3 totals 12 residues. Written as DNA, the CDR3 is TGTGCCAGCAGTTTATCAGTCTACGAGCAGTACTTC. Residues: CASSLSVYEQYF.

The CDR3 region has the DNA TGTGCCAGCGTACGGATCTCTGGAAACACCATATATTTT. It translates to CASVRISGNTIYF. V gene TRBV6-5 combines with J gene TRBJ1-3; D is unclear. This CDR3 has 13 residues. The V gene's germline CDR1 is MNHEY and CDR2 SVGAGI. Trimming removed 8 bases from V and 0 bases from J, with 8 bases in between.

V is TRBV13 and J is TRBJ1-1, with D uncertain. The length of the CDR3 is 13 residues. Germline CDR1 and CDR2: PRHDT and FYEKMQ (reference sequence). Trimming shortened V by 8 bases and J by 0 bases, and 10 bases separated the two germline ends. In DNA, the CDR3 is TGTGCCAGCTGCCTACAAATGAACACTGAAGCTTTCTTT. Translation: CASCLQMNTEAFF.

The rearrangement uses TRBV27 and TRBJ1-2; D unclear. Germline CDR1 and CDR2: MNHEY and SMNVEV (reference sequence). With 1 base removed from V and 2 bases from J, the gap between germline ends came to 8 bases. The CDR3 length is 14 residues. CDR3 in amino acids: CASSLLGRNYGYTF. The CDR3 DNA is TGTGCCAGCAGTTTATTGGGCAGGAACTATGGCTACACCTTC.

This chain links TRBV28 with TRBJ2-7; D might be TRBD2 (5 bases). This CDR3 has 11 amino acids. V was trimmed by 6 bases and J by 6 bases, leaving 9 bases between them. From germline, CDR1 is MDHEN and CDR2 SYDVKM. Here the CDR3 DNA reads TGTGCCAGCAGGGCGGGTCGCGAGCAGTACTTC. Its protein is CASRAGREQYF. Together with reference TRBV28 and TRBJ2-7, the CDR3 gives the full variable domain: DVKVTQSSRYLVKRTGEKVFLECVQDMDHENMFWYRQDPGLGLRLIYFSYDVKMKEKGDIPEGYSVSREKKERFSLILESASTNQTSMYLCASRAGREQYFGPGTRLTVT.

The chain is built from TRBV7-8 and TRBJ1-1, with unresolved D. Looked up from germline, CDR1 is SGHVS and CDR2 is FQNEAQ. Between the trimmed V and J ends, which lost 4 bases and 8 bases, there was a span of 14 bases. There are 13 residues in the CDR3. The CDR3 region has the DNA TGTGCCAGCAGCTCGGACCGGAGACTCGAAGCTTTCTTT. It specifies CASSSDRRLEAFF.

V gene TRBV6-2 or TRBV6-3 combines with J gene TRBJ2-1; D is unclear. The V gene's germline CDR1 is MNHEY and CDR2 SVGEGT. The CDR3 totals 16 residues. V was clipped by 6 bases and J by 4 bases, with 19 bases between them. Here the CDR3 reads CASSQDGPSLYNEQFF. The CDR3, as DNA: TGTGCCAGCAGCCAGGACGGACCATCCCTTTACAATGAGCAGTTCTTC.

J is TRBJ2-5 and V is TRBV21-1; TRBD2 is the table's D call and was not checked against the DNA. TRBV21-1 is annotated as a pseudogene. The CDR3 spans 19 residues. This CDR3 reads CASSKSGGPGAMNQETQYF. Written as DNA, the CDR3 is TGTGCCAGCAGCAAATCCGGGGGGCCGGGGGCGATGAATCAAGAGACCCAGTACTTC.

V and J are TRBV27 and TRBJ1-1; TRBD1 aligns across 7 bases. Per germline, CDR1 MNHEY and CDR2 SMNVEV (reference sequence). The CDR3 runs to 15 residues. The trim removed 4 bases at V and 0 bases at J, leaving 5 bases unmatched. CDR3 loop: CASSSDTGVNTEAFF. DNA of the CDR3: TGTGCCAGCAGTTCCGACACAGGGGTGAACACTGAAGCTTTCTTT.

This chain uses TRBV27 with TRBJ2-1; 9 bases match TRBD2. V lost 5 bases to trimming and J lost 7 bases; unmatched junction nucleotides: 9. CDR3 size: 15 residues. Germline lookup yields CDR1 MNHEY and CDR2 SMNVEV (reference sequence). Written as DNA, the CDR3 is TGTGCCAGCAGTCTAGCGGGACCCATGGGAAATGAGCAGTTCTTC. It translates to CASSLAGPMGNEQFF.

The chain couples TRBV5-8 to TRBJ1-5; unclear D gene. V dropped 0 bases and J dropped 5 bases, with 9 bases sitting between them. Germline values: CDR1 SGHTS, CDR2 YDEGEE. CDR3 length: 14 amino acids. In nucleotides, the CDR3 is TGTGCCAGCAGCTTGGCCAACCACTATCAGCCCCAGCATTTT. It codes for CASSLANHYQPQHF.

The V and J genes are TRBV3-1 (or the pseudogene TRBV3-2) and TRBJ1-6; D gene uncertain. V was pared by 0 bases and J by 13 bases, with 22 bases between. Germline loops: CDR1 LGHDT, CDR2 YNNKEL (reference sequence). The CDR3 loop spans 17 amino acids. DNA of the CDR3: TGTGCCAGCAGCCAAGATCGAAGTAGCGTTTCGGGTTCCCCCCTCCACTTT. Translation: CASSQDRSSVSGSPLHF.

The chain is built from TRBV19 and TRBJ2-7; TRBD1 is a possible D gene (5 bases). With 5 bases removed from V and 6 bases from J, the gap between germline ends came to 8 bases. Germline assignment: CDR1 LNHDA and CDR2 SQIVND (reference sequence). This CDR3 is built from 11 residues. CDR3 nucleotide sequence: TGTGCCAGTAGTGCAGGGCCCGAGCAGTACTTC. It yields the protein CASSAGPEQYF.

This clone was seen a single time. The chain has TRBV2 and TRBJ1-5, with D possibly TRBD1 on 5 matching bases. Trimming removed 4 bases at V and 4 bases at J, with 11 bases between. The CDR3 consists of 14 residues. Germline lookup yields CDR1 SNHLY and CDR2 FYNNEI. This chain's CDR3 is CASSGQTPNQPQHF. In DNA form, the CDR3 reads TGTGCCAGCAGTGGACAGACCCCTAATCAGCCCCAGCATTTT.

This clone was detected a few times. The chain uses TRBV28 and TRBJ1-2, with D uncertain. V gave up 1 base and J gave up 4 bases, with 10 bases separating them. This CDR3 is 14 amino acids long. Germline-derived CDR1 and CDR2 are MDHEN and SYDVKM. In nucleotides, the CDR3 is TGTGCCAGCAGTTTATCGCGTGTGATCTATGGCTACACCTTC. This sequence encodes CASSLSRVIYGYTF.

This chain uses TRBV12-3 or TRBV12-4 with TRBJ2-1; 7 bases line up with TRBD1. V was pared by 6 bases and J by 6 bases, with 5 bases of the junction left unmatched. The CDR3 runs 13 residues. CDR3 in DNA: TGTGCCAGCAGCCTTGGGACAGTCAATGAGCAGTTCTTC. Translated: CASSLGTVNEQFF.

The chain combines TRBV5-6 with TRBJ2-7; a weak D match, TRBD1 (5 bases). Germline CDR1 reads SGHDT; CDR2 reads YYEEEE. V lost 5 bases, J lost 0 bases, and 9 bases lay in between. The CDR3 has 13 residues. Here the CDR3 reads CASRPGHSYEQYF. CDR3 nucleotides: TGTGCCAGCAGACCTGGACACTCCTACGAGCAGTACTTC. Looking up the rest from reference TRBV5-6 and TRBJ2-7 gives the full variable domain: DAGVTQSPTHLIKTRGQQVTLRCSPKSGHDTVSWYQQALGQGPQFIFQYYEEEERQRGNFPDRFSGHQFPNYSSELNVNALLLGDSALYLCASRPGHSYEQYFGPGTRLTVT.

The chain employs TRBV9 and TRBJ2-5; D gene uncertain. Germline loops: CDR1 SGDLS, CDR2 YYNGEE. V lost 4 bases and J 4 bases, leaving 14 bases between the germline ends. The CDR3 extends over 14 amino acids. The CDR3 coding sequence is TGTGCCAGCAGCCTGGGATCATCTTCAGAGACCCAGTACTTC. Protein sequence: CASSLGSSSETQYF.

The genes are TRBV6-5 and TRBJ2-2; D unresolved. The ends were cut back, 7 bases at V and 5 bases at J, with 14 bases in the middle. This CDR3 is built from 14 residues. The germline V gene encodes CDR1 MNHEY and CDR2 SVGAGI. CDR3 in amino acids: CASKSSSKTGELFF. The CDR3 nucleotides read TGTGCCAGCAAATCGAGTAGTAAGACCGGGGAGCTGTTTTTT.

The gene calls are TRBV19 and TRBJ2-3; 7 nucleotides line up with TRBD2. This CDR3 is built from 17 residues. Germline V gene sequence: CDR1 LNHDA, CDR2 SQIVND (reference sequence). J was trimmed by 3 bases and V by 6 bases; bases with no gene match: 15. This chain's CDR3 is CASSPPWGEGLTDTQYF. The DNA for the CDR3 is TGTGCCAGTAGCCCACCCTGGGGGGAGGGCCTTACAGATACGCAGTATTTT.

The chain recombines TRBV5-6 with TRBJ1-1, with D perhaps TRBD1 (5 bases). CDR3 size: 15 residues. V lost 7 bases to trimming and J lost 0 bases, with 16 bases between them. Per germline, CDR1 SGHDT and CDR2 YYEEEE. CDR3 in DNA: TGTGCCAGCGGTCGCCAGGGAACAATGAACACTGAAGCTTTCTTT. It specifies CASGRQGTMNTEAFF.

The chain employs TRBV29-1 and TRBJ2-2, with 8 bases matching TRBD1. The CDR3 is 15 residues long. CDR1 and CDR2 (germline): SQVTM, ANQGSEA. V lost 3 bases, J lost 1 base, and 4 bases stayed unmatched. CDR3: CSVDPTGGNTGELFF. CDR3 coding DNA: TGCAGCGTTGACCCCACAGGGGGGAACACCGGGGAGCTGTTTTTT.

DNA of the CDR3: TGTGCCAGCAGCTTGGATGGCAGGGGGCGACCTGTTAATTATGGCTACACCTTC. This codes for CASSLDGRGRPVNYGYTF. J is TRBJ1-2 and V is TRBV5-4; 8 nucleotides line up with TRBD1. Losses at the gene ends were 0 bases for V and 5 bases for J; bases not matched to a gene: 15. The germline V gene has CDR1 SGHNT and CDR2 YYREEE (reference sequence). This CDR3 has 18 amino acids.

The V gene is TRBV5-4, the J gene TRBJ2-2; D may be TRBD2 (5 bases). Germline V gene sequence: CDR1 SGHNT, CDR2 YYREEE (reference sequence). There are 16 residues in the CDR3. Trimming pared 1 base from V and 7 bases from J, leaving 17 bases between. The CDR3 is CASSLRSSGIHGELFF. The CDR3 DNA follows: TGTGCCAGCAGCTTGAGGTCTTCGGGGATCCACGGGGAGCTGTTTTTT.

The chain has TRBV6-1 and TRBJ2-7, with D uncertain. Germline V lookup: CDR1 MNHNS, CDR2 SASEGT. V was shortened by 2 bases and J by 5 bases, with 13 bases between the two germline ends. This CDR3 region has 14 residues. Here the CDR3 reads CASSERPTRNEQYF. The CDR3 DNA follows: TGTGCCAGCAGTGAACGACCGACGAGGAACGAGCAGTACTTC.